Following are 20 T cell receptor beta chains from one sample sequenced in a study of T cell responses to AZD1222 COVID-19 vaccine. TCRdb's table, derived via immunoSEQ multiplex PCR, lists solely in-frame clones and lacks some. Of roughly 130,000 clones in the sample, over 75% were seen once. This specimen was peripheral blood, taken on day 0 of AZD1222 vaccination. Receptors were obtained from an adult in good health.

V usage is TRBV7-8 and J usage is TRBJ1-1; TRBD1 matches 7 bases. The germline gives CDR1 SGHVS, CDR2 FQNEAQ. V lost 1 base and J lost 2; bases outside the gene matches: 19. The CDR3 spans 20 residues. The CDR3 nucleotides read TGTGCCAGCAGCTTAGTGGGGGCGGAGACAGGGCTTCGGGCCAACACTGAAGCTTTCTTT. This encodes CASSLVGAETGLRANTEAFF.

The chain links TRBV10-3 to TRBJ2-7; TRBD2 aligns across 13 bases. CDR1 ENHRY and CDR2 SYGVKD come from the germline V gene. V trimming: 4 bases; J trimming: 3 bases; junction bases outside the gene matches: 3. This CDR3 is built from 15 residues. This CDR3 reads CAISGTSGRFYEQYF. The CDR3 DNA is TGTGCCATCAGTGGGACTAGCGGGAGATTCTACGAGCAGTACTTC.

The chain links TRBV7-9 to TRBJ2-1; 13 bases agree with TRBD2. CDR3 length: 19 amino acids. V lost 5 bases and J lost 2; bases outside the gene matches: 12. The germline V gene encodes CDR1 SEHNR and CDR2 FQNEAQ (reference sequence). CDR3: CASSGRPGLAGEAYNEQFF. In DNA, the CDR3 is TGTGCCAGCAGCGGAAGGCCCGGACTAGCGGGAGAAGCCTACAATGAGCAGTTCTTC.

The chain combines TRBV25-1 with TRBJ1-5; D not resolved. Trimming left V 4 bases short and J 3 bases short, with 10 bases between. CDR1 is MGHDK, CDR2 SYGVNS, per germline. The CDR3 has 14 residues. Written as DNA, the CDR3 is TGTGCCAGCAGTGTTCCTGGAGCCAATCAGCCCCAGCATTTT. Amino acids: CASSVPGANQPQHF.

The CDR3 DNA sequence: TGTGCCAGCGAAGAGCGGTTCACAGATACGCAGTATTTT. Translation gives CASEERFTDTQYF. V usage is TRBV6-6 and J usage is TRBJ2-3; D is possibly TRBD2 (5 bases). Germline loops: CDR1 MNHNY, CDR2 SVGAGI (reference sequence). The CDR3 runs to 13 residues. V was trimmed by 8 bases and J by 2 bases, leaving 11 bases between them.

The CDR3 DNA reads as TGTGCCAGCAGCCCAGGGAACAATCGCGGGTCGTACTTC. Its protein product is CASSPGNNRGSYF. This rearrangement joins TRBV11-2 to TRBJ2-7; D is possibly TRBD1 or TRBD2 (5 bases each). From germline, CDR1 is SGHAT and CDR2 FQNNGV. The CDR3 is 13 residues long. Trimming took off 5 bases at V and 12 bases at J, with 20 bases between the two ends.

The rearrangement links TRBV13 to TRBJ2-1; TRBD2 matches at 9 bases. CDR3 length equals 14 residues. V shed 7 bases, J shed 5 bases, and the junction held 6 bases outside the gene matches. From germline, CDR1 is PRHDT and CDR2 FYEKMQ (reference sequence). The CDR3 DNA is TGTGCCAGCAAGGCGGGAGGGCCTCACAATGAGCAGTTCTTC. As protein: CASKAGGPHNEQFF.

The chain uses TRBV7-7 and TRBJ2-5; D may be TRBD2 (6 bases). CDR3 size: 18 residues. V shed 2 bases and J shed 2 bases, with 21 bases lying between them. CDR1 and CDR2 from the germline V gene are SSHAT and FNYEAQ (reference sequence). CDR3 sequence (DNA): TGTGCCAGCAGCTTATCCTATGCGGAGGGAGAGGGGCAAGAGACCCAGTACTTC. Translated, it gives CASSLSYAEGEGQETQYF. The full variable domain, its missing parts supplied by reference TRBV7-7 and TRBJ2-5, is GAGVSQSPRYKVTKRGQDVTLRCDPISSHATLYWYQQALGQGPEFLTYFNYEAQPDKSGLPSDRFSAERPEGSISTLTIQRTEQRDSAMYRCASSLSYAEGEGQETQYFGPGTRLLVL.

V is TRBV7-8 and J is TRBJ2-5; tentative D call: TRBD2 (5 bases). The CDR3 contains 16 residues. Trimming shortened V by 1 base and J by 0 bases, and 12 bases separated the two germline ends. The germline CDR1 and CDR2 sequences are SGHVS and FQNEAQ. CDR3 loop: CASSLGNSVYQETQYF. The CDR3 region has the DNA TGTGCCAGCAGCTTAGGAAATAGCGTATACCAAGAGACCCAGTACTTC.

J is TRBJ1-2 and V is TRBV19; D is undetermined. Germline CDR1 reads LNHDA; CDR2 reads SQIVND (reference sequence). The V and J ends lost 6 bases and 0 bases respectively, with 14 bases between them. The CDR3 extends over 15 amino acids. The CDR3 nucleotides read TGTGCCAGTAGCTCCCTGGTGGTGGCTAACTATGGCTACACCTTC. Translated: CASSSLVVANYGYTF.

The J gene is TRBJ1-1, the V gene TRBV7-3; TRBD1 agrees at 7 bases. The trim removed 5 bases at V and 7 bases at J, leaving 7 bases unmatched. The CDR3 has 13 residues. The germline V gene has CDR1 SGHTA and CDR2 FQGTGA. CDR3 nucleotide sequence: TGTGCCAGCAGCCGTGACAGGGCTGGTGAAGCTTTCTTT. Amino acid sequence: CASSRDRAGEAFF.

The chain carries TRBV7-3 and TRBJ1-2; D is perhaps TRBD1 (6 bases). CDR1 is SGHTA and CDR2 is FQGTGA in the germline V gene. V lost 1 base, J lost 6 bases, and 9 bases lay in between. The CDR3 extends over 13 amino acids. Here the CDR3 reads CASSLMKGDGYTF. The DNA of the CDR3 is TGTGCCAGCAGCTTAATGAAGGGGGATGGCTACACCTTC. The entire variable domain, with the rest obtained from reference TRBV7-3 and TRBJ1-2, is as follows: GAGVSQTPSNKVTEKGKYVELRCDPISGHTALYWYRQSLGQGPEFLIYFQGTGAADDSGLPNDRFFAVRPEGSVSTLKIQRTERGDSAVYLCASSLMKGDGYTFGSGTRLTVV.

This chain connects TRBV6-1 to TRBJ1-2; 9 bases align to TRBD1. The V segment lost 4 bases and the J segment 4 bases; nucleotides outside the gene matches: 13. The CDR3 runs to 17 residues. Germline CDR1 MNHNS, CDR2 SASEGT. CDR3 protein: CASSGGGPGQGAYGYTF. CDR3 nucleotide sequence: TGTGCCAGCAGTGGCGGGGGTCCGGGACAGGGAGCCTATGGCTACACCTTC.

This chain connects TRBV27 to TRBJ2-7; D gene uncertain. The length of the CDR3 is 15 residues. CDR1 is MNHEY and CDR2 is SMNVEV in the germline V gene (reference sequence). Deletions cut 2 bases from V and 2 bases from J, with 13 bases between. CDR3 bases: TGTGCCAGCAGTTTAACTTTAGCCATCACCTACGAGCAGTACTTC. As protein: CASSLTLAITYEQYF.

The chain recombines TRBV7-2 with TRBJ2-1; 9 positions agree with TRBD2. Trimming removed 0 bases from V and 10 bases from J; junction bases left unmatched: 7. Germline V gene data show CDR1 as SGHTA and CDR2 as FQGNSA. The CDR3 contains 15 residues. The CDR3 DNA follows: TGTGCCAGCAGCTTAGCCCCTCGGGCGGGAGGGGAGCAGTTCTTC. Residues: CASSLAPRAGGEQFF. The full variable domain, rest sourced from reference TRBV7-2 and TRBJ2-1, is GAGVSQSPSNKVTEKGKDVELRCDPISGHTALYWYRQSLGQGLEFLIYFQGNSAPDKSGLPSDRFSAERTGGSVSTLTIQRTQQEDSAVYLCASSLAPRAGGEQFFGPGTRLTVL.

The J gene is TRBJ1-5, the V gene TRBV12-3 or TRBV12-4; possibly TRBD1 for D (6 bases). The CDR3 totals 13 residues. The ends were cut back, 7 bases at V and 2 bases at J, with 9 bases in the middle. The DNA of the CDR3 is TGTGCCAGCAAGGGGGAGGGCAATCAGCCCCAGCATTTT. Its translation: CASKGEGNQPQHF.

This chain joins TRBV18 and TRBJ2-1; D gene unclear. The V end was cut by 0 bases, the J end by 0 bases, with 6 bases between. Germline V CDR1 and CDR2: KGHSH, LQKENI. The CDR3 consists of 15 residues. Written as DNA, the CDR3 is TGTGCCAGCTCACCACCCCTTAGCTCCTACAATGAGCAGTTCTTC. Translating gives CASSPPLSSYNEQFF.

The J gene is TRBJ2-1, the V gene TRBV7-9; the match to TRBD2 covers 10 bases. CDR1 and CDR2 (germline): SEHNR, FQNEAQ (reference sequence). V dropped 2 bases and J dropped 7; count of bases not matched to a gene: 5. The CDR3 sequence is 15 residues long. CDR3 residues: CASSLLAGATNEQFF. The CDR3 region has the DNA TGTGCCAGCAGCTTACTAGCGGGAGCTACGAATGAGCAGTTCTTC.

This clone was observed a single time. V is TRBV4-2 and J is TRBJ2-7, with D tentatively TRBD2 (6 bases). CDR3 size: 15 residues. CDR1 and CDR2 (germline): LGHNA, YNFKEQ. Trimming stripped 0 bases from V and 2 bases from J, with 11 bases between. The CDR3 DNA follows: TGTGCCAGCAGCCAAGACAGTAGCGGAACCTACGAGCAGTACTTC. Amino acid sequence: CASSQDSSGTYEQYF.

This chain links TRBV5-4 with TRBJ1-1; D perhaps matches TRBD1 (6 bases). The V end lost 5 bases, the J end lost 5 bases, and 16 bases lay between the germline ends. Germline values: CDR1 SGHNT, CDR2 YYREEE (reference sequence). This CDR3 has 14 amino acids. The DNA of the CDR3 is TGTGCCAGCAGTAAAGGTTCGGGGGCTACTGAAGCTTTCTTT. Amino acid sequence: CASSKGSGATEAFF.